This TCR beta chain was observed in a study of vaccination effects on CD4 cells after COVID-19. Germline V lookup: CDR1 LGHDT, CDR2 YNNKEL (reference sequence). CDR3 length equals 18 residues. V gave up 0 bases and J gave up 2 bases; unmatched junction bases: 5. Before sequencing took place, the ViraFEST assay used viral peptide pools to expand antigen-specific CD4+ T cells. Once cultured for more than nine days, the cells underwent separation to obtain CD4+ T cells. The vaccine given was either BNT162b2 or mRNA-1273, in two doses. On this clone: The target antigen is unknown.

Assay used: immunoSEQ multiplex PCR; TCRdb lists only in-frame clones, some missing. This sample has about 28,000 clones, with around four fifths found just once. This receptor was identified in a human donor who received a COVID-19 vaccine. This chain connects TRBV3-1 (or the pseudogene TRBV3-2) to TRBJ2-3, with 13 bases that match TRBD2. Sequenced material: CD4+ T cells from PBMCs cultured with HCoV-NL63 spike peptides, taken after COVID-19 vaccination. The CDR3 coding sequence is TGTGCCAGCAGCCAAGATCGGGGACTAGCGGGGATCACAGATACGCAGTATTTT. Its protein product is CASSQDRGLAGITDTQYF.